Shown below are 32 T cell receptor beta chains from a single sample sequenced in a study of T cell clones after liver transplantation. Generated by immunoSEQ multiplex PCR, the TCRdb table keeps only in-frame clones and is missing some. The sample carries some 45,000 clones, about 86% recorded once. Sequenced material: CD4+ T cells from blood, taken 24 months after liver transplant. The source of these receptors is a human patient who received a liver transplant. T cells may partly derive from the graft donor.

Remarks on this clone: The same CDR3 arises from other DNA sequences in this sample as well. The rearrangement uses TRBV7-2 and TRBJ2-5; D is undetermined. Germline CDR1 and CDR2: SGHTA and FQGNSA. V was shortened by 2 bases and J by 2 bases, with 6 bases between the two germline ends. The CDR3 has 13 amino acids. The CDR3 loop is CASSLTPQETQYF. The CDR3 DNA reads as TGTGCCAGCAGCTTAACTCCTCAAGAGACCCAGTACTTC.

The DNA for the CDR3 is TGTGCCAGCAGCTCCGCCGGGACAGGGGGCTGGAGTGAAGCTTTCTTT. Translation: CASSSAGTGGWSEAFF. The V gene is TRBV7-2, the J gene TRBJ1-1; the match to TRBD1 covers 12 bases. Germline V gene sequence: CDR1 SGHTA, CDR2 FQGNSA. The V segment lost 4 bases and the J segment 7 bases; nucleotides outside the gene matches: 10. CDR3 size: 16 residues. Full variable domain (outside the CDR3, taken from reference TRBV7-2 and TRBJ1-1): GAGVSQSPSNKVTEKGKDVELRCDPISGHTALYWYRQSLGQGLEFLIYFQGNSAPDKSGLPSDRFSAERTGGSVSTLTIQRTQQEDSAVYLCASSSAGTGGWSEAFFGQGTRLTVV.

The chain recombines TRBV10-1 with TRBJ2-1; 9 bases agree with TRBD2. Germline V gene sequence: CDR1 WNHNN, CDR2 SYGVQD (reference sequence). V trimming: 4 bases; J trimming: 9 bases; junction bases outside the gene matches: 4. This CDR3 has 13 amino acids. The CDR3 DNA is TGCGCCAGCAGTGGAGCGGGAGGCGGTGAGCAGTTCTTC. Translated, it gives CASSGAGGGEQFF.

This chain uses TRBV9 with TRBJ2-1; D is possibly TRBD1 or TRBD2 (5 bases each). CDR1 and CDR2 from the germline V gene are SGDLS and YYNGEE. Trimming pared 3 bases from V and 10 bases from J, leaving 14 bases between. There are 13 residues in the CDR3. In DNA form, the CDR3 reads TGTGCCAGCAGCGCTGACTTACGGGGCGAGCAGTTCTTC. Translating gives CASSADLRGEQFF.

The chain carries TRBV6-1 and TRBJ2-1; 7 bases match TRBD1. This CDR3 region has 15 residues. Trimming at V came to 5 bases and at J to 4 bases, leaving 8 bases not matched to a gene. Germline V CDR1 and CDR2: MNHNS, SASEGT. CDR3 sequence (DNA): TGTGCCAGCAGTACGACAGGGACAGCTTACAATGAGCAGTTCTTC. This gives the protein CASSTTGTAYNEQFF.

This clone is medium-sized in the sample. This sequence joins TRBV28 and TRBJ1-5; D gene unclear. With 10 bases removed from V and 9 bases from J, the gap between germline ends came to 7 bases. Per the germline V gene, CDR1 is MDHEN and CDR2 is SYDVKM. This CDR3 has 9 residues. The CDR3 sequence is CATGRPQHF. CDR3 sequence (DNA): TGTGCCACCGGACGGCCCCAGCATTTT.

CDR3 in DNA: TGTGCCAGCAGTATAGCGGGGCTCAGCCACGAGCAGTACTTC. It translates to CASSIAGLSHEQYF. This chain uses TRBV6-1 with TRBJ2-5; TRBD2 matches 8 bases. The J call is uncertain, as TRBJ2-7 better fits the DNA end. Per the germline V gene, CDR1 is MNHNS and CDR2 is SASEGT. The CDR3 extends over 14 amino acids.

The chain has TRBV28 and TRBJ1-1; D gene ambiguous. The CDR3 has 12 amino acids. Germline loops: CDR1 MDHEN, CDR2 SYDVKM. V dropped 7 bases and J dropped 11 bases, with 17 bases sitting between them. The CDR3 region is CASTLGALGAFF. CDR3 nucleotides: TGTGCCAGCACCTTGGGAGCCCTAGGGGCTTTCTTT.

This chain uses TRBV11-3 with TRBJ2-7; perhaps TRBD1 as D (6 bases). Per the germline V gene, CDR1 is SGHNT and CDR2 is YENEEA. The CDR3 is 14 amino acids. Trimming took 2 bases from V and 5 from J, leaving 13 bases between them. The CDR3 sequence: CASSLRAGVNEQYF. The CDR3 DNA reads TGTGCCAGCAGCTTAAGGGCAGGGGTCAACGAGCAGTACTTC.

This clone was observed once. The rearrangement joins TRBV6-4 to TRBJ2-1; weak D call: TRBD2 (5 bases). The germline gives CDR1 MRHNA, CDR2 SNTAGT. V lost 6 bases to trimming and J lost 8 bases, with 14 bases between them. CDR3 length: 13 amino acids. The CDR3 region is CASRSTSVDEQFF. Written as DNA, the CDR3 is TGTGCCAGCAGATCTACTAGTGTCGATGAGCAGTTCTTC.

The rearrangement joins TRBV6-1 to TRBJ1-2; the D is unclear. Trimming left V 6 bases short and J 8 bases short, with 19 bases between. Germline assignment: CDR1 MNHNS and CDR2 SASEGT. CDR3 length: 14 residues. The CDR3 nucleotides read TGTGCCAGCAGCCAACACCAGGACTGGGAGGGCTACACCTTC. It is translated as CASSQHQDWEGYTF.

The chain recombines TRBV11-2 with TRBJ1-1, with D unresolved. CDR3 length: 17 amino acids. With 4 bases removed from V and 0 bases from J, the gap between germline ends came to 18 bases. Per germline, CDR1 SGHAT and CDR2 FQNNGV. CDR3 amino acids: CASSSSVQRTMNTEAFF. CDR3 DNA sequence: TGTGCCAGCAGCTCTAGCGTTCAGAGGACCATGAACACTGAAGCTTTCTTT.

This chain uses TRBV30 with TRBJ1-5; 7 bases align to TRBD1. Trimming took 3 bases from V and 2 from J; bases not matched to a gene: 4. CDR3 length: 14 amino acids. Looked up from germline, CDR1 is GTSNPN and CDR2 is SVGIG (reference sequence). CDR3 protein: CAWRSGTGNQPQHF. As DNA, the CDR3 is TGTGCCTGGAGGTCCGGGACAGGCAATCAGCCCCAGCATTTT.

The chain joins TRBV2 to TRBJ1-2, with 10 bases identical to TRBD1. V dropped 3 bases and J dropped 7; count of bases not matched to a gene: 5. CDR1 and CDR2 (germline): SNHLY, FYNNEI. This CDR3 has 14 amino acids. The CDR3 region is CASSEWDRGSGYTF. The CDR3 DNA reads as TGTGCCAGCAGTGAGTGGGACAGGGGTTCTGGCTACACCTTC.

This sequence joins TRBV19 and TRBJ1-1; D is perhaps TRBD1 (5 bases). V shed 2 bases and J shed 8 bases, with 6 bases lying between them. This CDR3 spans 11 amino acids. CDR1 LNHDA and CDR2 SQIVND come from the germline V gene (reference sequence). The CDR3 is CASSIWGEAFF. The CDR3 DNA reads TGTGCCAGTAGTATATGGGGGGAAGCTTTCTTT.

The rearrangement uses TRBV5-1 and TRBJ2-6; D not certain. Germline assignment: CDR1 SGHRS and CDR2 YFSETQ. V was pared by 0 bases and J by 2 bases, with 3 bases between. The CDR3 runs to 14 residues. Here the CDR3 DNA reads TGCGCCAGCAGCTTGGGGACTGGGGCCAACGTCCTGACTTTC. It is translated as CASSLGTGANVLTF.

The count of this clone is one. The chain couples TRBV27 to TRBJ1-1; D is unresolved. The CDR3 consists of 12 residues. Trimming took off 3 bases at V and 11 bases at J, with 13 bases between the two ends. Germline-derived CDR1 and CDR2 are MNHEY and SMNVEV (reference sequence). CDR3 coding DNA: TGTGCCAGCAGTTTTCTGGGGTCCCTGGCTTTCTTT. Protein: CASSFLGSLAFF.

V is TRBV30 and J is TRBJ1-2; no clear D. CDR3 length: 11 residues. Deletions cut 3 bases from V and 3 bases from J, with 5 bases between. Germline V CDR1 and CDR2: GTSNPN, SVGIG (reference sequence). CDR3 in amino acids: CAWRGYYGYTF. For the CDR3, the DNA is TGTGCCTGGAGGGGCTACTATGGCTACACCTTC. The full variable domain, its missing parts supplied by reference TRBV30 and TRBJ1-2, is SQTIHQWPATLVQPVGSPLSLECTVEGTSNPNLYWYRQAAGRGLQLLFYSVGIGQISSEVPQNLSASRPQDRQFILSSKKLLLSDSGFYLCAWRGYYGYTFGSGTRLTVV.

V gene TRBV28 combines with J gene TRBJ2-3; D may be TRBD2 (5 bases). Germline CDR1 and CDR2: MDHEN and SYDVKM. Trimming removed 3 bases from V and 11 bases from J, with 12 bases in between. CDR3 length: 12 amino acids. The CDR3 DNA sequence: TGTGCCAGCAGTTTCGAGGTCCGGGGGCAGTATTTT. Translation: CASSFEVRGQYF.

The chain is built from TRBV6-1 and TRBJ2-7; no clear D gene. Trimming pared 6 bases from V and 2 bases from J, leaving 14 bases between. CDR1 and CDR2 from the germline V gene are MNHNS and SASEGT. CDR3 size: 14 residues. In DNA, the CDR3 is TGTGCCAGCAGCCCGGTCGGGCGAACCTACGAGCAGTACTTC. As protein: CASSPVGRTYEQYF.

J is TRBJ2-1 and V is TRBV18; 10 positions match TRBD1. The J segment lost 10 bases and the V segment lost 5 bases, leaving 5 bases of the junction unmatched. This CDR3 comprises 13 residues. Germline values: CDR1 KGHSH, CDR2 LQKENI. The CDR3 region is CASSSTGGIEQFF. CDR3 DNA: TGTGCCAGCTCATCGACAGGGGGCATCGAGCAGTTCTTC.

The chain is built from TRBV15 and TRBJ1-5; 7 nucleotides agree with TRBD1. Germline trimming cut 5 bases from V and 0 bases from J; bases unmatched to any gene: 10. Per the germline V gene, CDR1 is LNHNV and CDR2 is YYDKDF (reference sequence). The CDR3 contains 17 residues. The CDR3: CATSSDREGYSNQPQHF. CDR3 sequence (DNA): TGTGCCACCAGCTCCGACAGGGAGGGGTATAGCAATCAGCCCCAGCATTTT. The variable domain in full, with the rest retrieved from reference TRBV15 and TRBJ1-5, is DAMVIQNPRYQVTQFGKPVTLSCSQTLNHNVMYWYQQKSSQAPKLLFHYYDKDFNNEADTPDNFQSRRPNTSFCFLDIRSPGLGDTAMYLCATSSDREGYSNQPQHFGDGTRLSIL.

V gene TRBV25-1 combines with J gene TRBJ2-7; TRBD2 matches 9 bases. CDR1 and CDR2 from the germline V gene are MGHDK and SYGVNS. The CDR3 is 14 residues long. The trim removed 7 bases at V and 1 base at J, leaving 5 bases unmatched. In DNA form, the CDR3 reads TGTGCCAGCACCGATAGCGGGAGTTCCTACGAGCAGTACTTC. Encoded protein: CASTDSGSSYEQYF.

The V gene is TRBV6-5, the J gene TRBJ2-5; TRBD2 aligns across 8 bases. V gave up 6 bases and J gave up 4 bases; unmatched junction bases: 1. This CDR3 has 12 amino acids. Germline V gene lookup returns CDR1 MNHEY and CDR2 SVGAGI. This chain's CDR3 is CASSGGGETQYF. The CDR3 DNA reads TGTGCCAGCAGCGGGGGGGGAGAGACCCAGTACTTC.

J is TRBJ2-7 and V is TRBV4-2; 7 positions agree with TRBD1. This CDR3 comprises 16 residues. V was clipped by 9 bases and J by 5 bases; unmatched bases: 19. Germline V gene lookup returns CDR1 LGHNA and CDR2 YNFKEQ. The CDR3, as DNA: TGTGCCAGTTGCCTTTTCCTTGGGCAGGGGGTAAACGAGCAGTACTTC. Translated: CASCLFLGQGVNEQYF.

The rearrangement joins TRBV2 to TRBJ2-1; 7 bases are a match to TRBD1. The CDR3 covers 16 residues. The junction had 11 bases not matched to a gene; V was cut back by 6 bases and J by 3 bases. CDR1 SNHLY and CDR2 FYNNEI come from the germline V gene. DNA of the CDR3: TGTGCCAGCAGGAGAATTTTAGGACAGGACTACAATGAGCAGTTCTTC. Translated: CASRRILGQDYNEQFF.

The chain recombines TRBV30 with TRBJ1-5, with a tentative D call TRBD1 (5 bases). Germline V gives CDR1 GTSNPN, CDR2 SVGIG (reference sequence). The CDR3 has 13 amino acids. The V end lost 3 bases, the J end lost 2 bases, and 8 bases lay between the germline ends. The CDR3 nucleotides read TGTGCCTGGAGCAAACAGGGCAATCAGCCCCAGCATTTT. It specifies CAWSKQGNQPQHF.

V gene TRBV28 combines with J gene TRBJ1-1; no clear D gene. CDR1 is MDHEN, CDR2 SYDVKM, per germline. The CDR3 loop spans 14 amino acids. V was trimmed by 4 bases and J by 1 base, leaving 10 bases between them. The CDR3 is CASSSPSWNTEAFF. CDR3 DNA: TGTGCCAGCAGTTCCCCCTCCTGGAACACTGAAGCTTTCTTT.

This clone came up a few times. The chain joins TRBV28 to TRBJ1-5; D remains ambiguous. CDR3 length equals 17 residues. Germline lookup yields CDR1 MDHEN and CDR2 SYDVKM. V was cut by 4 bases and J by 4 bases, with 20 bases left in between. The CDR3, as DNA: TGTGCCAGCAGTTGGGCGACCTCGACCGTTACGAATCAGCCCCAGCATTTT. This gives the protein CASSWATSTVTNQPQHF.

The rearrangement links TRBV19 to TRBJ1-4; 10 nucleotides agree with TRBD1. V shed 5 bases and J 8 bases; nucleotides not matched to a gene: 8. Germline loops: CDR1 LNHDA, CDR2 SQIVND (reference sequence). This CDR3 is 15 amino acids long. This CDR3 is CASSVSGTGVEKLFF. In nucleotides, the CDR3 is TGTGCCAGTAGTGTATCCGGGACAGGGGTAGAAAAACTGTTTTTT.

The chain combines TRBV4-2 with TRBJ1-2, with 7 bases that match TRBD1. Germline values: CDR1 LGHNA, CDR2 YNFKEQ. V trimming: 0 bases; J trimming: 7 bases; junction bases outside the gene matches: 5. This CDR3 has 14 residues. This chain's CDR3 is CASSQDRGPVGYTF. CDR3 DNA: TGTGCCAGCAGCCAAGATAGGGGGCCCGTTGGCTACACCTTC.

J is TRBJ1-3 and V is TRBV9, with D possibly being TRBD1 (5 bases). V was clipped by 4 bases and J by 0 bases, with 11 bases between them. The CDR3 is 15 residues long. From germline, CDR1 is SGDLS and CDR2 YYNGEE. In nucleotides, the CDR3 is TGTGCCAGCAGCACACCCCAGGGCTCTGGAAACACCATATATTTT. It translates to CASSTPQGSGNTIYF.